What follows are 2 T cell receptor beta chains derived from one specimen sequenced in a study of shared T cell receptors in the human thymus. This table comes from immunoSEQ multiplex PCR, and its TCRdb copy is limited to in-frame clones, with some not included. This sample yields under 700,000 clones, of which around 78% are seen a single time; 0.01% to 0.015% belongs to the top ten. These data are also associated with another study on human thymus T cells.

The source material was thymocytes. All receptors derive from a boy younger than two with a congenital heart defect.

The chain links TRBV9 to TRBJ2-6; 8 bases fit TRBD1. J gave up 0 bases and V 4 bases, and 9 bases lay outside the gene matches. The CDR3 extends over 18 amino acids. CDR1 SGDLS and CDR2 YYNGEE come from the germline V gene. This CDR3 reads CASSSRGRGTSGANVLTF. CDR3 nucleotides: TGTGCCAGCAGCTCCAGGGGGCGCGGGACCTCTGGGGCCAACGTCCTGACTTTC.

This sequence joins TRBV29-1 and TRBJ1-5; no reliable D call. CDR1 SQVTM and CDR2 ANQGSEA come from the germline V gene. Trimming removed 4 bases from V and 7 bases from J, with 14 bases in between. CDR3 size: 13 residues. This CDR3 reads CSVVRGPGQPQHF. The CDR3, as DNA: TGCAGCGTTGTTCGAGGGCCGGGGCAGCCCCAGCATTTT. The full variable domain, completed using reference TRBV29-1 and TRBJ1-5, is SAVISQKPSRDICQRGTSLTIQCQVDSQVTMMFWYRQQPGQSLTLIATANQGSEATYESGFVIDKFPISRPNLTFSTLTVSNMSPEDSSIYLCSVVRGPGQPQHFGDGTRLSIL.